The 32 T cell receptor beta chains given below trace back to one sample, sequenced in a study of blood T cell repertoires in COVID-19. TCRdb's table, derived via immunoSEQ multiplex PCR, lists solely in-frame clones and lacks some. Of 150,000 to 200,000 clones listed, roughly 86% are singletons. Material for sequencing was peripheral blood. These receptors originate from a man in his forties with active or convalescent COVID-19.

Turning to this clone: Mismatch with germline at one junction end may stem from a read error. The V gene is TRBV19, the J gene TRBJ1-6, with 9 bases lining up with TRBD1. Per germline, CDR1 LNHDA and CDR2 SQIVND (reference sequence). The CDR3 is 14 amino acids. The CDR3 loop is CASSPAGTGTSEVF. The CDR3 nucleotides are TGTGCCAGTAGTCCCGCCGGGACAGGGACATCTGAGGTCTTT. Drawing the rest from reference TRBV19 and TRBJ1-6, the complete variable domain is DGGITQSPKYLFRKEGQNVTLSCEQNLNHDAMYWYRQDPGQGLRLIYYSQIVNDFQKGDIAEGYSVSREKKESFPLTVTSAQKNPTAFYLCASSPAGTGTSEVFGNGTRLTVT.

CDR3 residues: CASSTKQNTGELFF. The DNA of the CDR3 is TGTGCCAGTAGTACAAAACAGAACACCGGGGAGCTGTTTTTT. The chain employs TRBV19 and TRBJ2-2, with no clear D. Germline V gene data show CDR1 as LNHDA and CDR2 as SQIVND (reference sequence). CDR3 length: 14 amino acids. The V end was cut by 4 bases, the J end by 1 base, with 7 bases between.

The V gene is TRBV27, the J gene TRBJ2-1; 7 bases fit TRBD2. This CDR3 contains 17 residues. CDR1 is MNHEY and CDR2 is SMNVEV in the germline V gene (reference sequence). Germline trimming cut 2 bases from V and 0 bases from J; bases unmatched to any gene: 7. CDR3 sequence reads: CASSLVAGGSSYNEQFF. CDR3 DNA: TGTGCCAGCAGTTTAGTTGCCGGGGGGAGCTCCTACAATGAGCAGTTCTTC.

The chain joins TRBV9 to TRBJ1-2; D might be TRBD1 (5 bases). V lost 4 bases to trimming and J lost 4 bases, with 17 bases between them. Germline CDR1 is SGDLS and CDR2 is YYNGEE. CDR3 size: 15 residues. The CDR3, as DNA: TGTGCCAGCAGCTCCGGGGGGAGGGTCGGCTATGGCTACACCTTC. Amino acids: CASSSGGRVGYGYTF.

The V and J genes are TRBV11-2 and TRBJ1-2, with 7 bases matching TRBD1. Trimming took 0 bases from V and 4 from J; bases not matched to a gene: 8. From germline, CDR1 is SGHAT and CDR2 FQNNGV. CDR3 length: 16 amino acids. CDR3 in amino acids: CASSLEPTGQIYGYTF. The CDR3 DNA sequence: TGTGCCAGCAGCTTAGAGCCCACGGGACAGATCTATGGCTACACCTTC.

In its sample, this clone was seen many times. V is TRBV3-1 (or the pseudogene TRBV3-2) and J is TRBJ1-1; no clear D gene. Looked up from germline, CDR1 is LGHDT and CDR2 is YNNKEL (reference sequence). Deletions cut 4 bases from V and 1 base from J, with 10 bases between. The CDR3 runs to 14 residues. The CDR3 loop is CASSLGLPNTEAFF. The CDR3 DNA is TGTGCCAGCAGCCTTGGCTTGCCGAACACTGAAGCTTTCTTT.

The chain couples TRBV25-1 to TRBJ2-1; TRBD2 agrees at 9 bases. CDR3 length equals 13 residues. Germline V gene data show CDR1 as MGHDK and CDR2 as SYGVNS. The V gene end was trimmed by 5 bases and the J gene end by 7 bases; junction bases not matched to a gene: 3. CDR3 residues: CASSWLAGNEQFF. The CDR3 bases are TGTGCCAGCAGTTGGCTAGCGGGGAATGAGCAGTTCTTC.

This clone was counted between two and nine times. The rearrangement joins TRBV24-1 to TRBJ2-1, with D maybe TRBD2 (5 bases). Germline V gene lookup returns CDR1 KGHDR and CDR2 SFDVKD. The CDR3 extends over 12 amino acids. With 5 bases removed from V and 5 bases from J, the gap between germline ends came to 6 bases. The CDR3 coding sequence is TGTGCCACCAGTGCCGGGGACAATGAGCAGTTCTTC. Translation: CATSAGDNEQFF.

This sequence joins TRBV19 and TRBJ1-2; 8 bases align to TRBD1. Germline V gene sequence: CDR1 LNHDA, CDR2 SQIVND (reference sequence). The CDR3 runs 15 residues. With 5 bases clipped from V and 0 bases from J, the junction kept 5 bases outside the gene matches. CDR3 DNA sequence: TGTGCCAGTAGTTCCGGGACAGGAGCTAACTATGGCTACACCTTC. It specifies CASSSGTGANYGYTF.

V and J are TRBV9 and TRBJ2-1; D is uncertain. V was pared by 0 bases and J by 3 bases, with 4 bases between. Germline CDR1 reads SGDLS; CDR2 reads YYNGEE. The CDR3 spans 13 residues. CDR3 sequence (DNA): TGTGCCAGCAGCGTAGGAGACTACAATGAGCAGTTCTTC. Encoded protein: CASSVGDYNEQFF.

This rearrangement joins TRBV9 to TRBJ1-3; D is uncertain. The CDR3 length is 16 residues. The V and J ends lost 0 bases and 7 bases respectively, with 17 bases between them. Germline CDR1 SGDLS, CDR2 YYNGEE. The CDR3 is CASSVDSGRVRNTIYF. The CDR3 bases are TGTGCCAGCAGCGTAGATTCCGGGAGGGTTCGCAACACCATATATTTT.

The chain is built from TRBV7-3 and TRBJ2-1; tentatively, D is TRBD2 (6 bases). This CDR3 region has 13 residues. Trimming pared 5 bases from V and 16 bases from J, leaving 21 bases between. CDR1 is SGHTA and CDR2 is FQGTGA in the germline V gene. CDR3 amino acids: CASSLGAGQGIFF. CDR3 nucleotide sequence: TGTGCCAGCAGCCTTGGGGCGGGGCAGGGTATTTTCTTC.

The V and J genes are TRBV4-2 and TRBJ2-5; TRBD1 aligns across 9 bases. This CDR3 has 15 amino acids. V dropped 1 base and J dropped 4; count of bases not matched to a gene: 4. Germline lookup yields CDR1 LGHNA and CDR2 YNFKEQ. The CDR3, as DNA: TGTGCCAGCAGCCAAGCGGGACAGGGATTAGAGACCCAGTACTTC. Translating it yields CASSQAGQGLETQYF.

The rearrangement links TRBV3-1 (or the pseudogene TRBV3-2) to TRBJ1-3, with 9 bases lining up with TRBD1. Per germline, CDR1 LGHDT and CDR2 YNNKEL (reference sequence). CDR3 size: 13 residues. Trimming cost V 1 base and J 9 bases; bases outside gene matches: 1. Written as DNA, the CDR3 is TGTGCCAGCAGCCAAGGGGACAGGGTCACCATATATTTT. Translated, it gives CASSQGDRVTIYF.

V gene TRBV4-3 combines with J gene TRBJ1-4; D is unresolved. From germline, CDR1 is LGHNA and CDR2 YSLEER. The V end was cut by 4 bases, the J end by 8 bases, with 14 bases between. The CDR3 has 14 residues. The CDR3 nucleotides read TGCGCCAGCAGCCCAAGCTCGGGTCCCGAAAAACTGTTTTTT. It codes for CASSPSSGPEKLFF.

This clone was seen a handful of times. This chain links TRBV4-1 with TRBJ1-1; unclear D gene. Trimming took 2 bases from V and 1 from J, leaving 8 bases between them. The CDR3 is made up of 14 amino acids. In germline, CDR1 is MGHRA, CDR2 YSYEKL. The CDR3 region has the DNA TGCGCCAGCAGCCAACGGGTAGGGAACACTGAAGCTTTCTTT. This gives the protein CASSQRVGNTEAFF.

The chain has TRBV6-5 and TRBJ1-4; a weak D match, TRBD1 (6 bases). There are 14 residues in the CDR3. Germline-derived CDR1 and CDR2 are MNHEY and SVGAGI. The V end lost 8 bases, the J end lost 4 bases, and 14 bases lay between the germline ends. CDR3 coding DNA: TGTGCCAGCTATAAGGACAGACTTAATGAAAAACTGTTTTTT. Amino acids: CASYKDRLNEKLFF.

This clone has just one count. The rearrangement links TRBV30 to TRBJ2-1; 9 positions match TRBD1. The CDR3 consists of 15 residues. J was trimmed by 2 bases and V by 0 bases; bases with no gene match: 2. CDR1 is GTSNPN, CDR2 SVGIG, per germline (reference sequence). In DNA, the CDR3 is TGTGCCTGGAGTGTGGGACAGGGTCCCTACAATGAGCAGTTCTTC. This gives the protein CAWSVGQGPYNEQFF.

CDR3: CASSSEIPGLNTEAFF. The CDR3 region has the DNA TGTGCCAGCAGCTCCGAAATCCCGGGGTTGAACACTGAAGCTTTCTTT. The chain is built from TRBV5-8 and TRBJ1-1; D is unresolved. V was trimmed by 3 bases and J by 0 bases, leaving 15 bases between them. This CDR3 has 16 amino acids. Germline V lookup: CDR1 SGHTS, CDR2 YDEGEE.

This chain uses TRBV15 with TRBJ2-6; 7 bases are a match to TRBD1. The germline V gene encodes CDR1 LNHNV and CDR2 YYDKDF (reference sequence). V shed 0 bases, J shed 2 bases, and the junction held 1 base outside the gene matches. The CDR3 sequence is 16 residues long. As DNA, the CDR3 is TGTGCCACCAGCAGAGAAACAGGGGCTGGGGCCAACGTCCTGACTTTC. It is translated as CATSRETGAGANVLTF.

The J gene is TRBJ1-1, the V gene TRBV19; D remains ambiguous. The germline V and J ends were trimmed by 3 bases and 13 bases, with 15 bases remaining between them. This CDR3 contains 12 residues. CDR1 and CDR2 from the germline V gene are LNHDA and SQIVND (reference sequence). CDR3 residues: CASSISGDGVFF. The CDR3, as DNA: TGTGCCAGTAGTATTTCGGGAGACGGGGTTTTCTTT.

The chain has TRBV5-4 and TRBJ1-1; 9 nucleotides line up with TRBD1. The CDR3 totals 14 residues. V shed 4 bases and J 8 bases; nucleotides not matched to a gene: 9. CDR1 is SGHNT and CDR2 is YYREEE in the germline V gene (reference sequence). The CDR3 region is CASSPPGQGGEAFF. The CDR3 DNA reads as TGTGCCAGCAGCCCCCCGGGACAGGGAGGAGAAGCTTTCTTT. Together with reference TRBV5-4 and TRBJ1-1, the CDR3 gives the full variable domain: ETGVTQSPTHLIKTRGQQVTLRCSSQSGHNTVSWYQQALGQGPQFIFQYYREEENGRGNFPPRFSGLQFPNYSSELNVNALELDDSALYLCASSPPGQGGEAFFGQGTRLTVV.

This clone was detected once. The chain employs TRBV4-2 and TRBJ1-6, with 11 bases fitting TRBD1. The CDR3 is 16 residues long. The germline V gene encodes CDR1 LGHNA and CDR2 YNFKEQ. V dropped 4 bases and J dropped 9; count of bases not matched to a gene: 8. The CDR3 reads CASSLPGGQGVSPLHF. For the CDR3, the DNA is TGTGCCAGCAGCCTCCCGGGGGGACAGGGGGTTTCACCCCTCCACTTT.

This clone was detected once. The rearrangement links TRBV5-4 to TRBJ1-2, with D perhaps TRBD1 (6 bases). The ends were cut back, 0 bases at V and 5 bases at J, with 11 bases in the middle. The CDR3 sequence is 14 residues long. CDR1 is SGHNT, CDR2 YYREEE, per germline (reference sequence). The CDR3 DNA follows: TGTGCCAGCAGCTTGGAACAGGGTGATTATGGCTACACCTTC. Translating gives CASSLEQGDYGYTF.

J is TRBJ2-7 and V is TRBV30; 13 bases fit TRBD2. Losses at the gene ends were 1 base for V and 0 bases for J; bases not matched to a gene: 12. Germline V CDR1 and CDR2: GTSNPN, SVGIG (reference sequence). The CDR3 covers 19 residues. Here the CDR3 DNA reads TGTGCCTGGAGTGCCTACCTACTAGCGGGGGGGTCAAGCTCCTACGAGCAGTACTTC. Translation: CAWSAYLLAGGSSSYEQYF.

In DNA, the CDR3 is TGCAGTGCTGGTGGGACTTCCACTGAAGCTTTCTTT. Protein sequence: CSAGGTSTEAFF. The V call is TRBV20-1, the J call TRBJ1-1; a possible D gene is TRBD1 (5 bases). Trimming took 5 bases from V and 4 from J, leaving 11 bases between them. Per germline, CDR1 DFQATT and CDR2 SNEGSKA (reference sequence). This CDR3 has 12 residues.

The CDR3 coding sequence is TGTGCCAGCAGTATCCCGGGACAGGGGGCGGACTATGGCTACACCTTC. Translating it yields CASSIPGQGADYGYTF. This sequence joins TRBV6-6 and TRBJ1-2, with TRBD1 identical over 12 bases. J gave up 3 bases and V 5 bases, and 7 bases lay outside the gene matches. The CDR3 consists of 16 residues. Germline CDR1 MNHNY, CDR2 SVGAGI (reference sequence).

The chain uses TRBV7-8 and TRBJ1-4; D unresolved. Germline V CDR1 and CDR2: SGHVS, FQNEAQ. The CDR3 is 15 residues long. The V and J ends lost 1 base and 7 bases respectively, with 13 bases between them. CDR3 in DNA: TGTGCCAGCAGCTTAGGATCGGGTCGTGGTGAAAAACTGTTTTTT. As protein: CASSLGSGRGEKLFF.

The chain uses TRBV7-3 and TRBJ2-7; 9 bases are shared with TRBD1. Trimming took 6 bases from V and 6 from J; bases not matched to a gene: 6. The CDR3 is made up of 13 amino acids. Germline V CDR1 and CDR2: SGHTA, FQGTGA. This CDR3 is CASSEQGAVEQYF. The CDR3 DNA reads TGTGCCAGCAGTGAACAGGGGGCTGTCGAGCAGTACTTC.

The rearrangement joins TRBV7-9 to TRBJ1-1; D unclear. The CDR3 has 13 amino acids. V was clipped by 3 bases and J by 2 bases, with 7 bases between them. CDR1 SEHNR and CDR2 FQNEAQ come from the germline V gene (reference sequence). CDR3 region: CASSFSVNTEAFF. The CDR3 bases are TGTGCCAGCAGCTTTTCGGTAAACACTGAAGCTTTCTTT.

The V call is TRBV6-6, the J call TRBJ1-4; D ambiguous. The length of the CDR3 is 15 residues. Deletions cut 0 bases from V and 7 bases from J, with 12 bases between. Germline V CDR1 and CDR2: MNHNY, SVGAGI (reference sequence). CDR3 sequence reads: CASSYSGSWSEKLFF. The DNA for the CDR3 is TGTGCCAGCAGTTACTCGGGTTCCTGGAGTGAAAAACTGTTTTTT.

The gene calls are TRBV4-1 and TRBJ2-4, with a tentative D call TRBD1 (5 bases). Germline V gene lookup returns CDR1 MGHRA and CDR2 YSYEKL. This CDR3 is 17 amino acids long. Trimming left V 0 bases short and J 0 bases short, with 12 bases between. The CDR3 nucleotides are TGCGCCAGCAGCCAAGATTTGTGGGGCCAAGCCAAAAACATTCAGTACTTC. Residues: CASSQDLWGQAKNIQYF.